This is a list of T cell receptor beta chains from one sample in a study of early T cells in non-severe SARS-CoV-2 infection. MiXCR, applied by TCRdb to the 5' RACE reads, yields one record per CDR3 protein. The table lists around 60,000 distinct CDR3 sequences, around 20% of them singletons. The material was whole blood, obtained at baseline. These receptors were obtained from an adult who was a healthcare worker with PCR-confirmed SARS-CoV-2 infection or an uninfected control (not recorded which). The CDR3 runs from the conserved cysteine through the conserved F or W. Fields, in order: V gene, clone size, J gene, D gene, CDR3 DNA, CDR3 protein. A D gene is named only where the DNA matches it firmly. For some rows the clone size is stated as once, few or many, or as a class when expanded; others skip it.

v_gene: TRBV7-8; abundance: few; j_gene: TRBJ2-1; d_gene: -; CDR3nt: TGTGCCAGCAGCTCAGGACTGGCTAGCTCCTACAATGAGCAGTTCTTC; CDR3aa: CASSSGLASSYNEQFF
v_gene: TRBV2; abundance: few; j_gene: TRBJ1-4; d_gene: -; CDR3nt: TGTGCCAGCAGTGAATTCAGAACAACTAATGAAAAACTGTTTTTT; CDR3aa: CASSEFRTTNEKLFF
v_gene: TRBV7-2; abundance: -; j_gene: TRBJ2-7; d_gene: -; CDR3nt: TGTGCCAGCAGCTTAGAACCGTCGGGGTACGAGCAGTACTTC; CDR3aa: CASSLEPSGYEQYF
v_gene: TRBV7-9; abundance: -; j_gene: TRBJ2-1; d_gene: -; CDR3nt: TGTGCCAGCAGCCGTACGACAGGCAATGAGCAGTTCTTC; CDR3aa: CASSRTTGNEQFF
v_gene: TRBV14; abundance: many; j_gene: TRBJ1-1; d_gene: -; CDR3nt: TGTGCCAGCAGCCAATACAAAGAAGCTTTCTTT; CDR3aa: CASSQYKEAFF
v_gene: TRBV5-1; abundance: -; j_gene: TRBJ1-1; d_gene: -; CDR3nt: TGCGCCAGCAGCTTGTCTAACTTTCTGGCTGAAGCTTTCTTT; CDR3aa: CASSLSNFLAEAFF
v_gene: TRBV12-3/TRBV12-4; abundance: few; j_gene: TRBJ2-3; d_gene: -; CDR3nt: TGTGCCATGGCTGGGAGACTCACAGATACGCAGTATTTT; CDR3aa: CAMAGRLTDTQYF
v_gene: TRBV20-1; abundance: few; j_gene: TRBJ1-3; d_gene: -; CDR3nt: TGCAGTGCTAGCCGAACGACGTTTGGAAACACCATATATTTT; CDR3aa: CSASRTTFGNTIYF
v_gene: TRBV6-2/TRBV6-3; abundance: few; j_gene: TRBJ2-2; d_gene: TRBD1; CDR3nt: TGTGCCAGCAGTCCCAGGACAGGGGTTGGCGGGGAGCTGTTTTTT; CDR3aa: CASSPRTGVGGELFF
v_gene: TRBV5-4; abundance: many; j_gene: TRBJ2-2; d_gene: TRBD1; CDR3nt: TGTGCCAGCAGCCCTGGACAGGGCGCATCGAACACCGGGGAGCTGTTTTTT; CDR3aa: CASSPGQGASNTGELFF
v_gene: TRBV7-6; abundance: few; j_gene: TRBJ2-1; d_gene: -; CDR3nt: TGTGCCAGCAGCTTAGGTCAGGGGTTGAAAGATGAGCAGTTCTTC; CDR3aa: CASSLGQGLKDEQFF
v_gene: TRBV28; abundance: few; j_gene: TRBJ1-1; d_gene: -; CDR3nt: TGTGCCAGCACCGTAACTCCAGGGAACACTGAAGCTTTCTTT; CDR3aa: CASTVTPGNTEAFF
v_gene: TRBV5-1; abundance: few; j_gene: TRBJ2-3; d_gene: -; CDR3nt: TGCGCCAGCAGCTTCGGGTCACCAACAGATACGCAGTATTTT; CDR3aa: CASSFGSPTDTQYF
v_gene: TRBV5-1; abundance: -; j_gene: TRBJ2-7; d_gene: -; CDR3nt: TGCGCCAGCAGCTTCACGGGTTACGAGCAGTACTTC; CDR3aa: CASSFTGYEQYF
v_gene: TRBV30; abundance: -; j_gene: TRBJ2-7; d_gene: TRBD1; CDR3nt: TGTGCCTGGACGACAGGGAGCTCCTACGAGCAGTACTTC; CDR3aa: CAWTTGSSYEQYF
v_gene: TRBV18; abundance: few; j_gene: TRBJ2-5; d_gene: TRBD1; CDR3nt: TGTGCCAGCTCAGCCGGACAGGGGGAGACCCAGTACTTC; CDR3aa: CASSAGQGETQYF
v_gene: TRBV20-1; abundance: -; j_gene: TRBJ2-2; d_gene: TRBD2; CDR3nt: TGCAGTGCTAGGCATAGCGGGGGGTCCCTGAACACCGGGGAGCTGTTTTTT; CDR3aa: CSARHSGGSLNTGELFF
v_gene: TRBV21-1; abundance: few; j_gene: TRBJ2-3; d_gene: -; CDR3nt: TGTGCCGTCGTATTACGGCAACGAATCCCAAGAGGCACTAGCGGGGGTAGCACAGATACGCAGTATTTT; CDR3aa: CAVVLRQRIPRGTSGGSTDTQYF
v_gene: TRBV2; abundance: many; j_gene: TRBJ2-7; d_gene: -; CDR3nt: TGTGCCACCCATATCCTCTCCTACGAGCAGTACTTC; CDR3aa: CATHILSYEQYF
v_gene: TRBV6-5; abundance: few; j_gene: TRBJ1-1; d_gene: TRBD1; CDR3nt: TGTGCCAGCAGTTACTCGCCGGGGACAGGGGGCGTGAACACTGAAGCTTTCTTT; CDR3aa: CASSYSPGTGGVNTEAFF
v_gene: TRBV6-2/TRBV6-3; abundance: few; j_gene: TRBJ2-3; d_gene: -; CDR3nt: TGTGCCAGCAGTTACGGGGCTTCTAGGACAGATACGCAGTATTTT; CDR3aa: CASSYGASRTDTQYF
v_gene: TRBV6-5; abundance: few; j_gene: TRBJ2-7; d_gene: -; CDR3nt: TGTGCCAGCAGTTCTAGCAACAACTACGAGCAGTACTTC; CDR3aa: CASSSSNNYEQYF
v_gene: TRBV24-1; abundance: many; j_gene: TRBJ2-1; d_gene: TRBD2; CDR3nt: TGTGCCACCAGTGATTCCCGTGGCGGGGGGACCAGAACCTACAATGAGCAGTTCTTC; CDR3aa: CATSDSRGGGTRTYNEQFF
v_gene: TRBV5-1; abundance: few; j_gene: TRBJ1-4; d_gene: TRBD1; CDR3nt: TGCGCCAGCAGCTTGGTAGGGGGCTGGGAAAAACTGTTTTTT; CDR3aa: CASSLVGGWEKLFF